This record concerns one T cell receptor (beta chain) sequence. V was trimmed by 4 bases and J by 4 bases, leaving 20 bases between them. Germline CDR1 and CDR2: SGHAT and FQDESV (reference sequence). CDR3 length: 16 residues. The entry originates in a study of blood T cell repertoires in COVID-19. As for the study in general: Sample material is recorded as cDNA or gDNA derived from T cells, B-cell-depleted T cells, or PBMCs.

The data were produced by immunoSEQ multiplex PCR, yet TCRdb's version contains in-frame clones alone and is incomplete. The table records some 190,000 clones, roughly 84% of them present only once. The chain joins TRBV11-1 to TRBJ2-7; weak D call: TRBD2 (5 bases). Source material: peripheral blood. This clonotype was obtained from a woman of 80 years or more with active or convalescent COVID-19. The CDR3 bases are TGTGCCAGCAGCTCCAGCGGTGGAGACGCTGGGTACGAGCAGTACTTC. Protein sequence: CASSSSGGDAGYEQYF.